This is a list of T cell receptor beta chains from one sample in a study of OX40 agonist ivuxolimab in advanced cancers. Measured with immunoSEQ multiplex PCR; TCRdb has only the in-frame clones, and not every one. The table records about 69,000 clones, 90% of them present only once. The starting material was CD4+ or CD8+ T cells sorted from blood, obtained in a trial of the OX40 agonist ivuxolimab. The receptor source for this set is an adult with an advanced solid tumor such as melanoma, head and neck, liver or kidney cancer. Each CDR3 is given with its conserved first and last residue. Each record gives: D gene, clone size, V gene, J gene, CDR3 protein, CDR3 DNA. The D gene is left open where the match is weak. Some rows mark clone size as missing; the rest say once, few, many or name a class of expanded clone.

.	.	TRBV6-1	TRBJ1-3	CASSEGAFPGNTIYF	TGTGCCAGCAGTGAAGGGGCTTTTCCTGGAAACACCATATATTTT
.	.	TRBV7-2	TRBJ2-7	CASSRQVSYEQYF	TGTGCCAGCAGCCGACAAGTCTCCTACGAGCAGTACTTC
TRBD2	few	TRBV7-9	TRBJ2-7	CASSPGLANYEQYF	TGTGCCAGCAGCCCGGGACTAGCCAACTACGAGCAGTACTTC
TRBD2	.	TRBV5-1	TRBJ2-7	CASSFGTSGIGSYEQYF	TGCGCCAGCAGCTTCGGGACTAGCGGAATCGGATCCTACGAGCAGTACTTC
.	.	TRBV6-1	TRBJ2-5	CASGAMETQYF	TGTGCCAGCGGCGCCATGGAGACCCAGTACTTC
.	.	TRBV5-6	TRBJ2-4	CASSLQLIGKRAF	TGTGCCAGCAGCCTACAGTTGATCGGGAAAAGAGCCTTC
.	.	TRBV28	TRBJ2-1	CASNSFDRAYNEQFF	TGTGCCAGCAACAGTTTTGACAGAGCCTACAATGAGCAGTTCTTC
.	.	TRBV7-9	TRBJ2-4	CASSLEWRDLGNIQYF	TGTGCCAGCAGCTTAGAATGGCGGGACCTCGGAAACATTCAGTACTTC
.	once	TRBV15	TRBJ2-3	CATSRDREAASTDTQYF	TGTGCCACCAGCAGAGATCGGGAAGCGGCCAGCACAGATACGCAGTATTTT
TRBD2	.	TRBV5-3	TRBJ2-3	CARSGGLAGNVTTDTQYF	TGTGCCAGAAGCGGAGGTCTAGCGGGAAACGTTACCACAGATACGCAGTATTTT
.	.	TRBV10-3	TRBJ2-5	CAIRGGMGETQYF	TGTGCCATCAGGGGCGGGATGGGGGAGACCCAGTACTTC
TRBD1	.	TRBV5-3	TRBJ1-1	CARPSGYRDRQLNTEAFF	TGTGCCAGACCTTCAGGATACCGGGACAGGCAATTGAACACTGAAGCTTTCTTT
.	.	TRBV27	TRBJ2-5	CASSFGVGYQETQYF	TGTGCCAGCAGTTTTGGGGTGGGCTATCAAGAGACCCAGTACTTC
.	.	TRBV7-8	TRBJ1-2	CASSSQEGSGYTF	TGTGCCAGCAGCTCACAGGAGGGTTCTGGCTACACCTTC
TRBD2	.	TRBV6-1	TRBJ2-7	CASSERTSGRTYEQYF	TGTGCCAGCAGTGAAAGGACTAGCGGGAGGACCTACGAGCAGTACTTC
.	.	TRBV18	TRBJ2-2	CASSPQGGANTGELFF	TGTGCCAGCTCACCCCAGGGGGGGGCGAACACCGGGGAGCTGTTTTTT
.	.	TRBV29-1	TRBJ1-5	CSVGDGSNQPQHF	TGCAGCGTTGGCGACGGTAGCAATCAGCCCCAGCATTTT
.	.	TRBV7-8	TRBJ1-6	CASSFYRSGNSPLHF	TGTGCCAGCAGCTTCTACCGGTCGGGAAATTCACCCCTCCACTTT
TRBD1	.	TRBV7-6	TRBJ2-7	CASSLLGTGVSYEQYF	TGTGCCAGCAGCTTATTGGGGACAGGGGTTTCCTACGAGCAGTACTTC
.	.	TRBV28	TRBJ2-3	CASSLQATDTQYF	TGTGCCAGCAGTCTCCAGGCAACAGATACGCAGTATTTT
.	.	TRBV10-3	TRBJ2-5	CAISRTEYQETQYF	TGTGCCATCAGTCGGACGGAGTACCAAGAGACCCAGTACTTC
.	.	TRBV28	TRBJ1-4	CASSFDAGKGEKLFF	TGTGCCAGCAGTTTTGACGCAGGAAAAGGTGAAAAACTGTTTTTT
TRBD1	.	TRBV18	TRBJ2-5	CASSPRDRVGTQYF	TGTGCCAGCTCACCACGGGACAGGGTCGGGACCCAGTACTTC
.	.	TRBV28	TRBJ2-7	CASRGSRAYEQYF	TGTGCCAGCAGGGGGTCCCGAGCCTACGAGCAGTACTTC
TRBD2	few	TRBV14	TRBJ2-1	CASRLAGGHEQFF	TGTGCCAGCAGACTAGCGGGAGGGCACGAGCAGTTCTTC
.	.	TRBV18	TRBJ2-2	CASSGRPREGSGELFF	TGTGCCAGCTCAGGAAGGCCGCGGGAAGGATCCGGGGAGCTGTTTTTT
.	.	TRBV7-2	TRBJ1-3	CASSLVGTLSGNTIYF	TGTGCCAGCAGCTTAGTCGGCACGCTCTCTGGAAACACCATATATTTT
TRBD2	.	TRBV28	TRBJ2-7	CASTVLQTGLAGGHEQYF	TGTGCCAGCACCGTCCTTCAAACCGGACTAGCGGGAGGGCACGAGCAGTACTTC
TRBD1	.	TRBV5-1	TRBJ2-2	CASNRDRRTGELFF	TGCGCCAGCAATCGGGACAGACGTACCGGGGAGCTGTTTTTT
.	few	TRBV6-6	TRBJ1-3	CASSKTAPGNTIYF	TGTGCCAGCAGTAAGACAGCTCCTGGAAACACCATATATTTT
TRBD2	.	TRBV14	TRBJ2-1	CASSQPGTGGRYNEQFF	TGTGCCAGCAGCCAACCGGGGACGGGAGGGAGGTACAATGAGCAGTTCTTC
.	.	TRBV19	TRBJ2-3	CASSSRGDTSTDTQYF	TGTGCCAGTAGTAGCCGGGGGGACACTAGCACAGATACGCAGTATTTT
TRBD2	.	TRBV14	TRBJ2-3	CASSRGAGGSTDTQYF	TGTGCCAGCAGCCGAGGGGCGGGAGGGAGCACAGATACGCAGTATTTT
.	.	TRBV6-5	TRBJ2-7	CASSSDSYEQYF	TGTGCCAGCAGTTCGGACAGCTACGAGCAGTACTTC
.	.	TRBV7-7	TRBJ2-7	CASTPHRGGEQYF	TGTGCTAGCACACCGCACAGGGGGGGCGAGCAGTACTTC
.	.	TRBV4-2	TRBJ1-1	CASSQAPIVAVIMTF	TGTGCCAGCAGCCAAGCCCCTATCGTCGCCGTAATTATGACATTT
.	once	TRBV18	TRBJ2-5	CASSPSERGLKTQYF	TGTGCCAGCTCACCGAGCGAAAGGGGATTGAAGACCCAGTACTTC
.	.	TRBV7-9	TRBJ1-5	CASSPSQNQPQHF	TGTGCCAGCAGTCCGTCACAGAATCAGCCCCAGCATTTT
TRBD1	.	TRBV7-9	TRBJ2-3	CASSSDRERTDTQYF	TGTGCCAGCAGCTCTGACAGGGAAAGGACAGATACGCAGTATTTT
.	.	TRBV27	TRBJ1-2	CASSKTANYGYTF	TGTGCCAGCAGTAAGACAGCTAACTATGGCTACACCTTC
TRBD2	few	TRBV9	TRBJ2-2	CASIPGLAGGELFF	TGTGCCAGCATCCCGGGACTAGCGGGCGGGGAGCTGTTTTTT